Below are 18 T cell receptor beta chains sequenced from a single sample in a study of read filtering for tumor transcriptome and immune sequencing. The library was built from about 370 ng RNA with molecular barcoded adaptors for alpha/delta and beta/gamma chains. TCRdb reanalysed the reads using MiXCR and keeps one entry per CDR3 protein. The sample includes 30,000 to 40,000 distinct CDR3 sequences, around an eighth of them seen just once. The specimen was a population of CD138-negative cells sorted from bone marrow. These TCRs come from a donor older than 35 with multiple myeloma.

This clonotype qualifies as medium-sized. This sequence joins TRBV29-1 and TRBJ1-1; D uncertain. This CDR3 is built from 11 residues. The V end lost 6 bases, the J end lost 4 bases, and 9 bases lay between the germline ends. CDR1 SQVTM and CDR2 ANQGSEA come from the germline V gene. CDR3 in amino acids: CSVGEFTEAFF. The CDR3 coding sequence is TGCAGCGTCGGAGAGTTCACTGAAGCTTTCTTT.

This clonotype was counted many times. This chain links TRBV5-1 with TRBJ2-6, with D uncertain. V gave up 2 bases and J gave up 4 bases, with 7 bases separating them. Germline V lookup: CDR1 SGHRS, CDR2 YFSETQ. There are 14 residues in the CDR3. CDR3 coding DNA: TGCGCCAGCAGCTTAAATCTGGGGGCCAACGTCCTGACTTTC. This encodes CASSLNLGANVLTF. The variable domain in full, with the rest retrieved from reference TRBV5-1 and TRBJ2-6, is KAGVTQTPRYLIKTRGQQVTLSCSPISGHRSVSWYQQTPGQGLQFLFEYFSETQRNKGNFPGRFSGRQFSNSRSEMNVSTLELGDSALYLCASSLNLGANVLTFGAGSRLTVL.

This clonotype was recorded at least ten times. V usage is TRBV7-9 and J usage is TRBJ2-3; 8 bases match TRBD1. The CDR3 sequence is 14 residues long. After removal of 7 bases from V and 1 base from J, the junction contained 4 bases not matched to a gene. Germline CDR1 reads SEHNR; CDR2 reads FQNEAQ (reference sequence). The CDR3 DNA reads as TGTGCCAGCACCATGACAGGGGGCACAGATACGCAGTATTTT. It translates to CASTMTGGTDTQYF.

This clonotype was seen at least ten times. The J gene is TRBJ2-7, the V gene TRBV5-1; D not resolved. The CDR3 contains 13 residues. Trimming took 2 bases from V and 3 from J, leaving 9 bases between them. CDR1 is SGHRS and CDR2 is YFSETQ in the germline V gene. CDR3 amino acids: CASSFNWGYEQYF. In DNA form, the CDR3 reads TGCGCCAGCAGCTTCAATTGGGGCTACGAGCAGTACTTC.

This clonotype was seen at least ten times. The V call is TRBV12-3 or TRBV12-4, the J call TRBJ2-7, with a weak D call TRBD2 (6 bases). The length of the CDR3 is 16 residues. V lost 6 bases and J lost 3, with 21 bases in between. CDR3 protein: CASSPKGPGEGYEQYF. The CDR3 nucleotides read TGTGCCAGCAGCCCAAAAGGTCCGGGAGAAGGCTACGAGCAGTACTTC.

The chain uses TRBV3-1 and TRBJ2-2; 7 bases agree with TRBD2. CDR3 length: 17 residues. J gave up 0 bases and V 3 bases, and 7 bases lay outside the gene matches. Germline loops: CDR1 LGHDT, CDR2 YNNKEL (reference sequence). The CDR3 DNA reads TGTGCCAGCAGCCATAACCTGCGGGAGCCGAACACCGGGGAGCTGTTTTTT. This encodes CASSHNLREPNTGELFF. The full variable domain, with the rest looked up from reference TRBV3-1 and TRBJ2-2, is DTAVSQTPKYLVTQMGNDKSIKCEQNLGHDTMYWYKQDSKKFLKIMFSYNNKELIINETVPNRFSPKSPDKAHLNLHINSLELGDSAVYFCASSHNLREPNTGELFFGEGSRLTVL.

This clonotype has ten or more counts. The rearrangement uses TRBV11-2 and TRBJ1-5; TRBD1 might be the D (5 bases). The CDR3 covers 13 residues. The germline V gene encodes CDR1 SGHAT and CDR2 FQNNGV. Trimming took off 4 bases at V and 5 bases at J, with 9 bases between the two ends. DNA of the CDR3: TGTGCCAGCAGCTGGGGGATATATCAGCCCCAGCATTTT. Translated, it gives CASSWGIYQPQHF.

Concerning this clonotype itself: This may come from a read error, since a much larger clone is one base off. The conserved closing phenylalanine or tryptophan is absent in this CDR3, likely reflecting a read error. The chain links TRBV29-1 to TRBJ2-3; D may match TRBD1 or TRBD2 (6 bases each). The CDR3 has 14 residues. In germline, CDR1 is SQVTM, CDR2 ANQGSEA. The CDR3, as DNA: TGCAGCGTTGAATTGAGGGGGGCGGCAGATTCGCAGTATTTA. As protein: CSVELRGAADSQYL.

This clonotype was seen repeatedly, ten times or more. The V and J genes are TRBV20-1 and TRBJ2-7, with TRBD2 as a possible D gene (6 bases). The germline V gene encodes CDR1 DFQATT and CDR2 SNEGSKA (reference sequence). V lost 5 bases and J 3 bases, leaving 17 bases between the germline ends. The CDR3 totals 14 residues. The CDR3 DNA is TGCAGTGCTCGTTGGTCGGGAGAGGACTACGAGCAGTACTTC. This gives the protein CSARWSGEDYEQYF.

The rearrangement joins TRBV5-1 to TRBJ1-3, with TRBD1 as a possible D gene (6 bases). Germline CDR1 SGHRS, CDR2 YFSETQ. This CDR3 comprises 14 residues. Trimming took off 7 bases at V and 1 base at J, with 12 bases between the two ends. The CDR3 sequence: CASSDRPSGNTIYF. The CDR3, as DNA: TGCGCCAGCTCTGACAGGCCGTCTGGAAACACCATATATTTT.

With regard to this clonotype: Just one base apart from a much larger clone, this may be a read error. The conserved closing phenylalanine or tryptophan is absent in this CDR3, likely reflecting a read error. The V and J genes are TRBV7-3 and TRBJ1-6; D uncertain. The CDR3 is 11 amino acids. The V end was cut by 5 bases, the J end by 9 bases, with 5 bases between. Per the germline V gene, CDR1 is SGHTA and CDR2 is FQGTGA. The CDR3 reads CASSSTSPLHS. DNA of the CDR3: TGTGCCAGCAGCAGTACTTCACCCCTCCACTCT.

This clonotype has ten or more counts. The J gene is TRBJ2-5, the V gene TRBV5-1, with a weak D call TRBD1 (6 bases). V lost 4 bases and J 6 bases, leaving 16 bases between the germline ends. CDR3 length equals 14 residues. CDR1 is SGHRS, CDR2 YFSETQ, per germline. CDR3 bases: TGCGCCAGCAGCCCGGAGGAGAGGGGGAAGACCCAGTACTTC. Translating gives CASSPEERGKTQYF.

This clonotype was seen only a few times. The V gene is TRBV3-1, the J gene TRBJ2-7, with 8 positions matching TRBD1. Germline trimming cut 1 base from V and 0 bases from J; bases unmatched to any gene: 5. Germline CDR1 reads LGHDT; CDR2 reads YNNKEL (reference sequence). The length of the CDR3 is 16 residues. The CDR3 coding sequence is TGTGCCAGCAGCCAAGGAAGGACAGGGCTCTCCTACGAGCAGTACTTC. This sequence encodes CASSQGRTGLSYEQYF.

This clonotype was picked up many times. The V and J genes are TRBV6-5 and TRBJ2-4; D might be TRBD2 (5 bases). The V end was cut by 2 bases, the J end by 0 bases, with 5 bases between. Looked up from germline, CDR1 is MNHEY and CDR2 is SVGAGI. The CDR3 spans 14 residues. In nucleotides, the CDR3 is TGTGCCAGCAGTTACCGGGGAGCCAAAAACATTCAGTACTTC. The encoded protein is CASSYRGAKNIQYF.

In this sample, this clonotype turned up many times. The gene calls are TRBV5-4 and TRBJ2-7; D might be TRBD2 (5 bases). The germline V gene has CDR1 SGHNT and CDR2 YYREEE (reference sequence). Trimming removed 2 bases at V and 4 bases at J, with 10 bases between. The CDR3 is made up of 13 amino acids. The CDR3 protein is CASSFGRGYEQYF. For the CDR3, the DNA is TGTGCCAGCAGCTTTGGGCGCGGGTACGAGCAGTACTTC. The full variable domain, with the rest looked up from reference TRBV5-4 and TRBJ2-7, is ETGVTQSPTHLIKTRGQQVTLRCSSQSGHNTVSWYQQALGQGPQFIFQYYREEENGRGNFPPRFSGLQFPNYSSELNVNALELDDSALYLCASSFGRGYEQYFGPGTRLTVT.

This clonotype has a count of ten or more. CDR3 DNA: TGTGCCAGCAGCTCCCAACCGGGACAGGGAGTCGGCTACACCTTC. This codes for CASSSQPGQGVGYTF. The chain employs TRBV7-2 and TRBJ1-2, with 9 bases matching TRBD1. V was pared by 4 bases and J by 8 bases, with 11 bases of the junction left unmatched. CDR1 and CDR2 (germline): SGHTA, FQGNSA. CDR3 length equals 15 residues. The full variable domain, with the rest looked up from reference TRBV7-2 and TRBJ1-2, is GAGVSQSPSNKVTEKGKDVELRCDPISGHTALYWYRQSLGQGLEFLIYFQGNSAPDKSGLPSDRFSAERTGGSVSTLTIQRTQQEDSAVYLCASSSQPGQGVGYTFGSGTRLTVV.

This clonotype was counted many times. J is TRBJ2-7 and V is TRBV5-1; the D gene is possibly TRBD1 (6 bases). In germline, CDR1 is SGHRS, CDR2 YFSETQ. The CDR3 loop spans 15 amino acids. V was pared by 2 bases and J by 4 bases, with 16 bases between. In nucleotides, the CDR3 is TGCGCCAGCAGCTTTCTCCCCGGGACAAATTACGAGCAGTACTTC. Translating gives CASSFLPGTNYEQYF. Together with reference TRBV5-1 and TRBJ2-7, the CDR3 gives the full variable domain: KAGVTQTPRYLIKTRGQQVTLSCSPISGHRSVSWYQQTPGQGLQFLFEYFSETQRNKGNFPGRFSGRQFSNSRSEMNVSTLELGDSALYLCASSFLPGTNYEQYFGPGTRLTVT.

This clonotype was seen more than once but under ten times. The chain joins TRBV11-2 to TRBJ2-7; maybe TRBD2 (6 bases). The CDR3 loop spans 14 amino acids. Trimming pared 5 bases from V and 4 bases from J, leaving 15 bases between. Germline V CDR1 and CDR2: SGHAT, FQNNGV. CDR3 DNA: TGTGCCAGCAGCGCCGAATGGGGGGATTACGAGCAGTACTTC. Its translation: CASSAEWGDYEQYF.